This T cell receptor beta chain was sequenced for a study of shared clonotypes between healthy human individuals. At the level of the study: Three CD4 naive, three CD4 memory, two CD8 naive and one CD8 memory plate were used per donor.

Method: immunoSEQ multiplex PCR; TCRdb's copy keeps in-frame clones and lacks some. The table lists hundreds of thousands of clones, 73% of them singletons. Study results and caveats: Naive subsets tended to show greater estimated richness than memory subsets.

For this clone: Its antigen is not known.

Germline V gene sequence: CDR1 SGHAT, CDR2 FQNNGV. The CDR3 runs to 16 residues. Trimming removed 6 bases from V and 1 base from J; junction bases left unmatched: 12. The CD4+ fraction was divided into a CD45RA+ naive subset and a CD45RA-negative memory subset. This clonotype was obtained from a woman aged 30 to 39 in good health. V and J are TRBV11-2 and TRBJ2-7; 7 positions match TRBD2. Sample: memory CD4+ T cells sorted from blood. Subset here: CD45RA-negative fraction. This CDR3 is CASSPRTRAVSYEQYF. CDR3 sequence (DNA): TGTGCCAGCAGTCCTAGGACTAGGGCTGTTTCCTACGAGCAGTACTTC. Combining the CDR3 with reference TRBV11-2 and TRBJ2-7 gives the whole variable domain EAGVAQSPRYKIIEKRQSVAFWCNPISGHATLYWYQQILGQGPKLLIQFQNNGVVDDSQLPKDRFSAERLKGVDSTLKIQPAKLEDSAVYLCASSPRTRAVSYEQYFGPGTRLTVT.